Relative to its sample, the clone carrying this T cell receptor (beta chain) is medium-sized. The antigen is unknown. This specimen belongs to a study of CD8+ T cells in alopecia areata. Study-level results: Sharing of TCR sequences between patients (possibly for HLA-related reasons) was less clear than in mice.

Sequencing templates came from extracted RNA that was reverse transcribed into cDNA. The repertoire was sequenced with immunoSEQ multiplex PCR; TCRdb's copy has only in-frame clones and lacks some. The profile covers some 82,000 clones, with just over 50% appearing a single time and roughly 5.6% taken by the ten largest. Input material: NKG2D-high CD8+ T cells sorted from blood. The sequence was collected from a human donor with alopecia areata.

The CDR3 region has the DNA TGTGCCAGCAGCTCCGGGACTAGCGGCATCTACGAGCAGTACTTC. It yields the protein CASSSGTSGIYEQYF. The V call is TRBV13, the J call TRBJ2-7; TRBD2 matches at 11 bases. V gave up 4 bases and J gave up 3 bases; unmatched junction bases: 5. The CDR3 consists of 15 residues. In germline, CDR1 is PRHDT, CDR2 FYEKMQ (reference sequence).